Listed here are 4 T cell receptor beta chains from one sample, sequenced in a study of T cell changes during pregnancy in multiple sclerosis. Some clones are missing from TCRdb's copy, which holds only in-frame ones; the method was immunoSEQ multiplex PCR. The data show fewer than 35,000 clones, 90% to 95% seen once. Material: CD4+ T cells from peripheral blood mononuclear cells, obtained in the second trimester of pregnancy. The receptors come from a female donor with multiple sclerosis, enrolled in a pregnancy study.

The chain employs TRBV5-1 and TRBJ2-2; 7 nucleotides match TRBD1. This CDR3 has 14 amino acids. Trimming cost V 5 bases and J 4 bases; bases outside gene matches: 5. CDR1 SGHRS and CDR2 YFSETQ come from the germline V gene. The CDR3 loop is CASSTDRATGELFF. The DNA of the CDR3 is TGCGCCAGCAGTACCGACAGGGCCACCGGGGAGCTGTTTTTT.

This chain joins TRBV9 and TRBJ1-1; possible D gene TRBD1, 5 bases. V lost 1 base, J lost 0 bases, and 7 bases lay in between. This CDR3 contains 14 residues. CDR1 and CDR2 from the germline V gene are SGDLS and YYNGEE. CDR3 in amino acids: CASSVQDMNTEAFF. CDR3 DNA: TGTGCCAGCAGCGTACAGGACATGAACACTGAAGCTTTCTTT.

This chain links TRBV27 with TRBJ2-1, with TRBD2 matching over 9 bases. Germline-derived CDR1 and CDR2 are MNHEY and SMNVEV (reference sequence). This CDR3 spans 15 amino acids. V lost 10 bases, J lost 1 base, and 8 bases stayed unmatched. CDR3 sequence (DNA): TGTGCCACAAGTAGCGGGAGAAGATCCTACAATGAGCAGTTCTTC. It codes for CATSSGRRSYNEQFF.

V gene TRBV28 combines with J gene TRBJ2-1; TRBD2 might be the D (5 bases). The CDR3 runs 19 residues. Germline loops: CDR1 MDHEN, CDR2 SYDVKM. V dropped 5 bases and J dropped 0 bases, with 23 bases sitting between them. CDR3 loop: CASSPPRTRTQSSYNEQFF. The DNA for the CDR3 is TGTGCCAGCAGTCCCCCTCGGACTCGCACTCAAAGCTCCTACAATGAGCAGTTCTTC.